This entry features one T cell receptor (beta chain) sequence. No antigen is known for it. PCR employed 60 Vbeta and 13 Jbeta primers. The assay was immunoSEQ multiplex PCR, and TCRdb's table has in-frame clones only and misses some. Among 200,000 to 250,000 clones listed, around four fifths were seen once. The data were obtained in a study of cytomegalovirus exposure and HLA in healthy donors. The overall study: A prior analysis found some 110 million unique TCR beta sequences from around 190 million T cells.

Notes on the study in general: Reportedly, fewer N-insertions than the approximately 700-donor mean appeared in an Asian-associated ancestry cluster in a later analysis. As a later analysis showed, a missense DCLRE1C variant was linked to trimming of TCR beta V- and J-genes.

Germline V gene data show CDR1 as SGHTA and CDR2 as FQGNSA. CDR3 length: 16 residues. V shed 5 bases and J shed 6 bases, with 21 bases lying between them. The chain couples TRBV7-2 to TRBJ2-3; D is unresolved. This receptor was obtained from a male donor in good health and CMV-seronegative. Material: PBMCs. The chain's CDR3 is CASSPAPLPPRDTQYF. The CDR3 DNA follows: TGTGCCAGCAGCCCCGCCCCCCTCCCTCCACGGGATACGCAGTATTTT. Looking up the rest from reference TRBV7-2 and TRBJ2-3 gives the full variable domain: GAGVSQSPSNKVTEKGKDVELRCDPISGHTALYWYRQSLGQGLEFLIYFQGNSAPDKSGLPSDRFSAERTGGSVSTLTIQRTQQEDSAVYLCASSPAPLPPRDTQYFGPGTRLTVL.